This T cell receptor beta chain was documented in a study of T cells in Graves' hyperthyroidism and ophthalmopathy. Uncontrolled infection, other autoimmune disease, pregnancy or lactation excluded patients. Study-level findings and limits: It was a median roughly 6.5 months before onset that the model predicted ophthalmopathy. A model built on 13 V-J features separated ophthalmopathy from stable hyperthyroidism.

The CDR3 runs to 13 residues. Per germline, CDR1 LNHNV and CDR2 YYDKDF (reference sequence). The V end was cut by 5 bases, the J end by 7 bases, with 14 bases between. Template material for amplifying TCR beta CDR3 regions consisted of RNA transcripts. The HTBI set primed first-round TCR CDR3 RT-PCR. TCRdb reanalysed the multiplex PCR reads using MiXCR and keeps one entry per CDR3 protein. Counted here are 490,000 or so distinct CDR3 sequences, around 43% occurring once; the ten biggest clones make up 44%. The sample holds many counts of this clonotype. What it binds is not known. This TCR derives from an adult woman with Graves' disease, either hyperthyroidism or ophthalmopathy (not recorded which). Sequencing was carried out using peripheral blood or thyroid tissue (not recorded which). This chain links TRBV15 with TRBJ1-2, with no clear D. CDR3 region: CATSETVAGGYTF. CDR3 in DNA: TGTGCCACCAGCGAAACTGTGGCGGGTGGCTACACCTTC. Using reference TRBV15 and TRBJ1-2 for the parts outside the CDR3, the full variable domain is DAMVIQNPRYQVTQFGKPVTLSCSQTLNHNVMYWYQQKSSQAPKLLFHYYDKDFNNEADTPDNFQSRRPNTSFCFLDIRSPGLGDTAMYLCATSETVAGGYTFGSGTRLTVV.